This is a list of T cell receptor beta chains from one sample in a study of T cells in Graves' hyperthyroidism and ophthalmopathy. TCRdb independently ran MiXCR on the multiplex PCR reads; one entry per CDR3 protein. The sample carries 600,000 or so distinct CDR3 sequences, roughly 16% recorded once. The specimen was blood. The receptors were gathered from a woman under 40 with Graves' hyperthyroidism. The conserved cysteine and the conserved F or W are not part of the CDR3 here. Rows may omit the clone size; those that give it use once, few, many or a size class.

clone size | V gene | CDR3 length | CDR3 protein
many | TRBV7-2 | 11 | ASSLTTPYEQY
few | TRBV11-2 | 16 | ASSWPGTSGSWTGELF
many | TRBV29-1 | 11 | SVEDGFWFEAF
NA | TRBV6-2/TRBV6-3 | 11 | ASTGQAYQPQH
NA | TRBV25-1 | 13 | ASNPNGASSGKLF
many | TRBV9 | 11 | ASSVDGVDEQY
many | TRBV19 | 11 | ASKEGKDTEAF
NA | TRBV5-8 | 13 | ASSHRAVDTGELF
few | TRBV13 | 14 | ASSLGAGGQSGELF
NA | TRBV7-2 | 16 | ASSLEVPASGLTGELF
many | TRBV3-1 | 14 | ASSPEAGGVYNEQF
many | TRBV24-1 | 11 | ATTSGTTDTQY
NA | TRBV13 | 15 | ASSLDGQDQITDTQY
many | TRBV2 | 12 | ASSLSPQVNIQY
NA | TRBV27 | 13 | ASSLSGRYIDEQF
NA | TRBV9 | 14 | ASTHPRDSSTDTQY
few | TRBV5-1 | 12 | ASSTQTGGNTIY
few | TRBV6-2/TRBV6-3 | 15 | ASSYVEGGIGTGELF
many | TRBV27 | 11 | ASSTSPGNEAF
NA | TRBV4-2 | 14 | ASSPAVGAFSYEQY
NA | TRBV4-3 | 15 | ASSQSTGTEIYNEQF
once | TRBV9 | 13 | ASTPVTGWDNEQF
many | TRBV30 | 13 | AWSVGAFSNQPQH
many | TRBV20-1 | 12 | SARERAFQETQY
once | TRBV5-4 | 13 | ASSLLTRNTGELF
many | TRBV6-2/TRBV6-3 | 13 | ASSYTGRMGAEAF